This T cell receptor (beta chain) is drawn from a study of T cell responses to AZD1222 COVID-19 vaccine. Whole-study context: Second-dose groups at about 4 or about 12 weeks were pooled. Study-level findings and limits: Mostly white British, mostly female donors; authors suggested clonal diversity may be underestimated. Spike-wide vaccine-associated CD4 TCRs dominated at 160-218 and 743-854. Baseline serostatus was positive in only a handful of AZD1222 recipients.

Produced via immunoSEQ multiplex PCR; TCRdb's table is partial and in-frame only. The table records some 130,000 clones, roughly 90% of them present only once. CDR3 length equals 18 residues. Germline values: CDR1 SGHRS, CDR2 YFSETQ. Trimming removed 0 bases from V and 6 bases from J; junction bases left unmatched: 9. Regarding this clone: Its antigen remains unidentified.

The sequence came from an adult in good health. The specimen was peripheral blood, collected on day 0 of AZD1222 vaccination. The chain carries TRBV5-1 and TRBJ2-1; 13 nucleotides align to TRBD2. In nucleotides, the CDR3 is TGCGCCAGCAGCTTGGGACTAGCGGGGGGACGTCATCCCAATGAGCAGTTCTTC. Amino acids: CASSLGLAGGRHPNEQFF.